This entry describes one T cell receptor (beta chain). Its antigen is still unknown. Libraries of TCR beta came from iRepertoire HTBI primers plus Arm-PCR of CDR3 regions. Authors' processing steps: The study identified roughly 59 TRBV and about 13 TRBJ segments across samples. TCRdb itself ran the multiplex PCR reads through MiXCR, one entry per CDR3 protein. The V and J calls shown here were made by TCRdb, not taken from the authors' results. The sample includes roughly 300,000 distinct CDR3 sequences, roughly 21% of them seen just once. The sample comes from a study of regulatory T cells in long-lasting Graves disease. General observations from the study: Clonotypes that were public and shared totalled fewer than 3,500 in persistent patients versus approximately 970 in new patients.

Time point noted: persistent/refractory GD, antithyroid drugs over 5 years with positive TRAb. Scientists built the TCR library using RNA that was extracted from PBMCs. This CDR3 is 14 amino acids long. Trimming took 0 bases from V and 2 from J, leaving 11 bases between them. CDR1 and CDR2 from the germline V gene are GTSNPN and SVGIG (reference sequence). The clonotype comes from a female donor with Graves disease. The chain employs TRBV30 and TRBJ2-7; D perhaps matches TRBD1 (6 bases). The specimen comprised peripheral blood mononuclear cells (PBMCs), sampled when the disease was refractory, from a patient treated with antithyroid drugs. DNA for the CDR3: TGTGCCTGGAGTGTCACAGGGTCGACCTACGAGCAGTACTTC. It translates to CAWSVTGSTYEQYF. The entire variable domain, with the rest obtained from reference TRBV30 and TRBJ2-7, is as follows: SQTIHQWPATLVQPVGSPLSLECTVEGTSNPNLYWYRQAAGRGLQLLFYSVGIGQISSEVPQNLSASRPQDRQFILSSKKLLLSDSGFYLCAWSVTGSTYEQYFGPGTRLTVT.